Sequencing of this T cell receptor (beta chain) was carried out in a study of T cell clusters in autoimmune cytopenias. Germline-derived CDR1 and CDR2 are MDHEN and SYDVKM. The CDR3 is 14 amino acids. TRB amplification used 200 to 250 ng of peripheral blood genomic DNA. One tube held mixed TRB-A and TRB-B primer pools for touch-down PCR. TCRdb re-called the multiplex PCR reads; every CDR3 protein appears as one record, without DNA. The table gives under 3,500 distinct CDR3 sequences; the top ten clones make up more than 20% of it. Sequencing was done on a sample of peripheral blood. The V gene is TRBV28, the J gene TRBJ2-6; the D call of TRBD1 rests on TCRdb alone, since no DNA is present to check it. The sequence came from a human donor with an autoimmune cytopenia or autoimmune hepatitis (not recorded which). The CDR3 region is CASSGAAMANVLTF.